The 20 T cell receptor beta chains below all came from one sample that was sequenced in a study of beta chain features in type 1 diabetes. Whole-study findings and limits: Type 1 diabetes patients had TCRB CDR3s that were shorter (moderately but significantly so) in all four CD4+ subsets.

The sequenced template was cDNA made from the entire isolated RNA. Measured with immunoSEQ multiplex PCR; TCRdb has only the in-frame clones, and not every one. This repertoire shows 130,000 or so clones, about a sixth found once; its top ten account for 2% to 3%. No antigens are known for them. The source material was central memory CD4+ T cells from blood. The receptors shown here come from a man aged 25 to 40 with type 1 diabetes.

This clone was seen more than once but under ten times. The same CDR3 can be traced to other DNA sequences in this sample. The chain is built from TRBV5-1 and TRBJ2-1; TRBD2 matches 9 bases. Germline-derived CDR1 and CDR2 are SGHRS and YFSETQ. V gave up 2 bases and J gave up 2 bases; unmatched junction bases: 5. The CDR3 contains 16 residues. The CDR3 region is CASSFLAGGPYNEQFF. The CDR3, as DNA: TGCGCCAGCAGCTTCCTCGCGGGGGGGCCCTACAATGAGCAGTTCTTC.

With respect to this clone: Germline is not matched at one junction end, which may reflect a read error. Additional DNA sequences in this sample encode the identical CDR3. This chain connects TRBV11-3 to TRBJ2-7, with D possibly being TRBD2 (5 bases). CDR3 length equals 13 residues. CDR1 is SGHNT, CDR2 YENEEA, per germline. CDR3 loop: CASSLNSGGEQYF. The CDR3 coding sequence is TGTGCCAGCAGCTTAAACTCAGGAGGCGAGCAATACTTC.

The gene calls are TRBV19 and TRBJ1-1; D call uncertain. The V and J ends lost 7 bases and 0 bases respectively, with 9 bases between them. The CDR3 contains 13 residues. Germline V CDR1 and CDR2: LNHDA, SQIVND (reference sequence). CDR3 in DNA: TGTGCCAGTAAACGGGGAATGAACACTGAAGCTTTCTTT. It codes for CASKRGMNTEAFF. Full variable domain (missing parts from reference TRBV19 and TRBJ1-1): DGGITQSPKYLFRKEGQNVTLSCEQNLNHDAMYWYRQDPGQGLRLIYYSQIVNDFQKGDIAEGYSVSREKKESFPLTVTSAQKNPTAFYLCASKRGMNTEAFFGQGTRLTVV.

In the case of this clone: One junction end does not reproduce the germline sequence, and a read error may be involved. Here the CDR3 DNA reads TGCAGCGCTGAAGAGGGCACGAGTGGTGGAAACACCATATATTTT. It is translated as CSAEEGTSGGNTIYF. The chain uses TRBV29-1 and TRBJ1-3, with D uncertain. The germline V gene encodes CDR1 SQVTM and CDR2 ANQGSEA. CDR3 length equals 15 residues. Complete variable domain (other parts from reference TRBV29-1 and TRBJ1-3): SAVISQKPSRDICQRGTSLTIQCQVDSQVTMMFWYRQQPGQSLTLIATANQGSEATYESGFVIDKFPISRPNLTFSTLTVSNMSPEDSSIYLCSAEEGTSGGNTIYFGEGSWLTVV.

This clone came up a few times. The chain joins TRBV4-3 to TRBJ2-1; no reliable D call. CDR3 length: 12 residues. CDR1 is LGHNA and CDR2 is YSLEER in the germline V gene. Trimming stripped 1 base from V and 9 bases from J, with 7 bases between. This chain's CDR3 is CASSQAYGEQFF. CDR3 DNA: TGCGCCAGCAGCCAAGCCTACGGTGAGCAGTTCTTC.

In its sample, this clone was seen a few times. The V call is TRBV6-5, the J call TRBJ2-1; TRBD1 aligns across 8 bases. CDR3 length: 14 amino acids. CDR1 MNHEY and CDR2 SVGAGI come from the germline V gene. V shed 6 bases, J shed 8 bases, and the junction held 9 bases outside the gene matches. CDR3 in DNA: TGTGCCAGCAGGGACAGGGTTTTGGGGGATGAGCAGTTCTTC. It yields the protein CASRDRVLGDEQFF.

The chain joins TRBV9 to TRBJ1-6; no reliable D call. The germline V gene encodes CDR1 SGDLS and CDR2 YYNGEE. There are 13 residues in the CDR3. The V and J ends lost 0 bases and 7 bases respectively, with 5 bases between them. The DNA of the CDR3 is TGTGCCAGCAGCGTAGGAGCCAATTCACCCCTCCACTTT. Its protein product is CASSVGANSPLHF.

V gene TRBV7-9 combines with J gene TRBJ1-3; possible D gene TRBD1, 5 bases. Trimming cost V 0 bases and J 1 base, with 10 bases left between them. Germline V gene sequence: CDR1 SEHNR, CDR2 FQNEAQ (reference sequence). This CDR3 region has 16 residues. CDR3 protein: CASSLAPRGSGNTIYF. The CDR3 DNA sequence: TGTGCCAGCAGCTTAGCTCCACGGGGGTCTGGAAACACCATATATTTT.

Only a few counts were recorded for this clone. The chain is built from TRBV6-5 and TRBJ2-3, with D hard to call. The germline gives CDR1 MNHEY, CDR2 SVGAGI. The CDR3 contains 13 residues. V lost 6 bases and J lost 6, with 13 bases in between. The CDR3 protein is CASRPSEWDTQYF. CDR3 sequence (DNA): TGTGCCAGCAGGCCCTCAGAATGGGATACGCAGTATTTT.

This clone was observed a handful of times. The rearrangement links TRBV29-1 to TRBJ2-1, with D possibly matching TRBD2 (5 bases). V was cut by 6 bases and J by 8 bases, with 11 bases left in between. Germline-derived CDR1 and CDR2 are SQVTM and ANQGSEA. This CDR3 has 11 residues. The CDR3 DNA sequence: TGCAGCGTGGGCGAGGACTATGAGCAGTTCTTC. Translating gives CSVGEDYEQFF.

CDR3 region: CAITARSYNSPLHF. In DNA, the CDR3 is TGTGCCATCACGGCGAGGAGTTATAATTCACCCCTCCACTTT. V is TRBV10-3 and J is TRBJ1-6; D not certain. Trimming removed 7 bases at V and 4 bases at J, with 11 bases between. The CDR3 sequence is 14 residues long. CDR1 ENHRY and CDR2 SYGVKD come from the germline V gene.

This clone occurred a few times. This sequence joins TRBV18 and TRBJ2-3, with 10 nucleotides matching TRBD1. With 6 bases clipped from V and 3 bases from J, the junction kept 6 bases outside the gene matches. This CDR3 has 15 amino acids. Germline V CDR1 and CDR2: KGHSH, LQKENI. The chain's CDR3 is CASSRDRGLTDTQYF. The CDR3 bases are TGTGCCAGCTCCCGGGACAGGGGCTTAACAGATACGCAGTATTTT.

V is TRBV4-1 and J is TRBJ2-7; possible D gene TRBD1, 6 bases. Per the germline V gene, CDR1 is MGHRA and CDR2 is YSYEKL. This CDR3 is 15 amino acids long. V was shortened by 1 base and J by 3 bases, with 13 bases between the two germline ends. CDR3 region: CASSQAGTFDYEQYF. In DNA form, the CDR3 reads TGCGCCAGCAGCCAAGCCGGGACATTCGACTACGAGCAGTACTTC.

In its sample, this clone was seen a few times. This rearrangement joins TRBV7-2 to TRBJ1-2; D is uncertain. This CDR3 has 13 amino acids. Trimming removed 0 bases at V and 9 bases at J, with 11 bases between. Looked up from germline, CDR1 is SGHTA and CDR2 is FQGNSA. The CDR3 coding sequence is TGTGCCAGCAGCTTAGCCCAAACCGGGAGCTACACCTTC. It yields the protein CASSLAQTGSYTF.

The chain is built from TRBV18 and TRBJ1-2; D gene ambiguous. Trimming left V 6 bases short and J 4 bases short, with 9 bases between. Germline CDR1 and CDR2: KGHSH and LQKENI. CDR3 length: 12 amino acids. The CDR3 loop reads CASSSPSYGYTF. CDR3 in DNA: TGTGCCAGCTCCTCCCCCAGCTATGGCTACACCTTC.

This clone has a count of ten or more. This chain joins TRBV11-3 and TRBJ2-7; 7 positions agree with TRBD1. The length of the CDR3 is 12 residues. After removal of 7 bases from V and 2 bases from J, the junction contained 2 bases not matched to a gene. CDR1 is SGHNT, CDR2 YENEEA, per germline. CDR3 in DNA: TGTGCCAGCACGCAGGGGGCCTACGAGCAGTACTTC. This encodes CASTQGAYEQYF.

With regard to this clone: A read error is likely here: a far larger clone is one base away. The rearrangement links TRBV21-1 to TRBJ2-7. TRBV21-1 is an annotated pseudogene. This CDR3 spans 15 amino acids. CDR3 protein: CASKPPGPPPNEQYF. The CDR3 DNA sequence: TGTGCCAGCAAACCACCGGGGCCTCCCCCTAACGAGCAGTACTTC.

In this sample, this clone turned up a few times. The genes are TRBV7-2 and TRBJ2-7; D gene ambiguous. The CDR3 loop spans 13 amino acids. V was trimmed by 2 bases and J by 0 bases, leaving 5 bases between them. The germline V gene encodes CDR1 SGHTA and CDR2 FQGNSA. The CDR3 nucleotides read TGTGCCAGCAGCTTATCCACCTCCTACGAGCAGTACTTC. Translation gives CASSLSTSYEQYF.

The chain carries TRBV6-5 and TRBJ2-3, with 9 bases matching TRBD2. Germline loops: CDR1 MNHEY, CDR2 SVGAGI. The CDR3 consists of 15 residues. J gave up 2 bases and V 5 bases, and 5 bases lay outside the gene matches. The CDR3: CASSVLAGNTDTQYF. The CDR3 DNA reads TGTGCCAGCAGTGTCCTAGCGGGGAACACAGATACGCAGTATTTT.

This rearrangement joins TRBV6-1 to TRBJ2-3; the D is unclear. Germline CDR1 reads MNHNS; CDR2 reads SASEGT. The CDR3 extends over 13 amino acids. Trimming shortened V by 7 bases and J by 5 bases, and 13 bases separated the two germline ends. The CDR3 DNA follows: TGTGCCAGCAACCCGTCAGGTGGAGATACGCAGTATTTT. Amino acid sequence: CASNPSGGDTQYF.